These 16 T cell receptor beta chains originate from one sample sequenced in a study of T cells after yellow fever vaccination (dated by TCRdb to about 2019). What the treatment or condition label conveys for this sample: live attenuated yellow fever vaccine strain. The protocol used for the library was 5' RACE. TCRdb lists the instrument as Illumina HiSeq 2500. The public reads were reprocessed in TCRdb via fastp at Q25 and MiXCR, keeping in-frame beta chains. When rows share a CDR3 protein, they turn into one entry using the most common DNA and genes. Here the sample has about 360,000 distinct CDR3 sequences; 6.2% occur a single time. Around 16% of the sample belongs to the ten largest clones. Sample: PBMCs, taken 5 days after the yellow fever booster vaccination. Receptors originate from a man younger than 45 who received the YFV17D yellow fever vaccine.

The rearrangement links TRBV29-1 to TRBJ1-2; D is possibly TRBD1 (6 bases). This CDR3 region has 11 residues. Germline V gives CDR1 SQVTM, CDR2 ANQGSEA. V was trimmed by 4 bases and J by 9 bases, leaving 12 bases between them. CDR3: CSVGLRGSYTF. In nucleotides, the CDR3 is TGCAGCGTTGGACTCAGGGGCAGCTACACCTTC.

This sequence joins TRBV7-9 and TRBJ2-5, with D possibly matching TRBD1 (6 bases). CDR3 length: 13 amino acids. CDR1 and CDR2 (germline): SEHNR, FQNEAQ (reference sequence). V was cut by 5 bases and J by 1 base, with 8 bases left in between. The CDR3 DNA is TGTGCCAGCAGCCGACAGGTCCAAGAGACCCAGTACTTC. Translated: CASSRQVQETQYF.

At least ten counts were recorded for this clonotype. The V gene is TRBV28, the J gene TRBJ2-5, with no clear D. V gave up 6 bases and J gave up 5 bases, with 4 bases separating them. Germline V gene data show CDR1 as MDHEN and CDR2 as SYDVKM. This CDR3 is 10 amino acids long. The CDR3 region has the DNA TGTGCCAGCAGGGGGGAGACCCAGTACTTC. Translated, it gives CASRGETQYF. Full variable domain (remainder filled in from reference TRBV28 and TRBJ2-5): DVKVTQSSRYLVKRTGEKVFLECVQDMDHENMFWYRQDPGLGLRLIYFSYDVKMKEKGDIPEGYSVSREKKERFSLILESASTNQTSMYLCASRGETQYFGPGTRLLVL.

This clonotype was picked up many times. The rearrangement uses TRBV7-2 and TRBJ2-7; D not resolved. Germline V gene data show CDR1 as SGHTA and CDR2 as FQGNSA. The CDR3 totals 11 residues. Trimming took 1 base from V and 5 from J, leaving 3 bases between them. The CDR3 region is CASSLVNEQYF. DNA of the CDR3: TGTGCCAGCAGCTTAGTAAACGAGCAGTACTTC.

This clonotype was recorded at least ten times. V gene TRBV5-1 combines with J gene TRBJ2-3; unclear D gene. The V and J ends lost 0 bases and 2 bases respectively, with 7 bases between them. The CDR3 runs 14 residues. Germline assignment: CDR1 SGHRS and CDR2 YFSETQ. CDR3 bases: TGCGCCAGCAGCTTGGCCACCCCCACAGATACGCAGTATTTT. Amino acids: CASSLATPTDTQYF.

This clonotype was found a few times. This sequence joins TRBV6-1 and TRBJ2-2; 8 bases are a match to TRBD2. CDR3 length: 15 residues. The germline CDR1 and CDR2 sequences are MNHNS and SASEGT. The junction had 9 bases not matched to a gene; V was cut back by 8 bases and J by 4 bases. The CDR3, as DNA: TGTGCCAGCTCCTCGGGAGGGAGAGTCACCGGGGAGCTGTTTTTT. Its translation: CASSSGGRVTGELFF.

J is TRBJ2-5 and V is TRBV5-4, with D unresolved. Between the trimmed V and J ends, which lost 4 bases and 2 bases, there was a span of 18 bases. The CDR3 has 16 residues. Per germline, CDR1 SGHNT and CDR2 YYREEE (reference sequence). The CDR3 coding sequence is TGTGCCAGCAGCCCCGCCCGGGCCTCAACACAAGAGACCCAGTACTTC. It is translated as CASSPARASTQETQYF.

This clonotype was picked up a small number of times. The chain uses TRBV7-2 and TRBJ2-1; TRBD2 agrees at 14 bases. Per germline, CDR1 SGHTA and CDR2 FQGNSA. The CDR3 has 15 residues. With V trimmed by 5 bases and J by 9 bases, 6 bases remained unmatched. The CDR3 is CASSPPGLAGVEQFF. DNA of the CDR3: TGTGCCAGCAGCCCTCCGGGACTAGCGGGAGTTGAGCAGTTCTTC.

This clonotype was seen ten or more times. The V call is TRBV20-1, the J call TRBJ2-5; no reliable D call. The CDR3 totals 9 residues. Trimming removed 0 bases from V and 7 bases from J, with 0 bases in between. The germline gives CDR1 DFQATT, CDR2 SNEGSKA (reference sequence). The CDR3 here is CSARETQYF. The CDR3 bases are TGCAGTGCTAGAGAGACCCAGTACTTC.

This clonotype has at least ten counts. The chain combines TRBV10-3 with TRBJ1-2; perhaps TRBD1 as D (5 bases). CDR3 length: 15 amino acids. Looked up from germline, CDR1 is ENHRY and CDR2 is SYGVKD. Deletions cut 6 bases from V and 5 bases from J, with 19 bases between. CDR3 protein: CAIRGAGREEYGYTF. The CDR3 coding sequence is TGTGCCATCAGAGGGGCGGGCAGGGAGGAGTATGGCTACACCTTC.

The sample holds a few counts of this clonotype. V gene TRBV11-2 combines with J gene TRBJ2-7, with 13 positions matching TRBD2. The germline gives CDR1 SGHAT, CDR2 FQNNGV. The CDR3 contains 18 residues. After removal of 5 bases from V and 7 bases from J, the junction contained 17 bases not matched to a gene. This chain's CDR3 is CASSRPRGTSGALFEQYF. CDR3 DNA sequence: TGTGCCAGCAGCCGACCTCGGGGGACTAGCGGGGCCCTCTTTGAGCAGTACTTC.

This clonotype was seen a few times. The chain is built from TRBV7-2 and TRBJ2-3; 11 nucleotides align to TRBD2. CDR3 length: 15 residues. Per germline, CDR1 SGHTA and CDR2 FQGNSA. Losses at the gene ends were 5 bases for V and 14 bases for J; bases not matched to a gene: 15. The CDR3 loop reads CASSENRLAGTRRYF. The DNA of the CDR3 is TGTGCCAGCAGCGAAAATAGACTAGCGGGGACACGACGGTATTTT.

V gene TRBV30 combines with J gene TRBJ2-5; no clear D. The CDR3 spans 14 residues. V dropped 0 bases and J dropped 8 bases, with 16 bases sitting between them. Germline values: CDR1 GTSNPN, CDR2 SVGIG (reference sequence). This CDR3 is CAWSVLGGLETQYF. Here the CDR3 DNA reads TGTGCCTGGAGTGTACTCGGCGGCTTGGAAACCCAGTACTTC.

The rearrangement links TRBV6-1 to TRBJ2-2, with D uncertain. The CDR3 contains 13 residues. CDR1 and CDR2 from the germline V gene are MNHNS and SASEGT. The V end was cut by 7 bases, the J end by 1 base, with 7 bases between. This CDR3 reads CASNPVNTGELFF. Written as DNA, the CDR3 is TGTGCCAGCAACCCAGTGAACACCGGGGAGCTGTTTTTT.

A few counts support this clonotype. This rearrangement joins TRBV3-1 to TRBJ2-5, with 8 bases lining up with TRBD2. V shed 2 bases, J shed 5 bases, and the junction held 10 bases outside the gene matches. The germline CDR1 and CDR2 sequences are LGHDT and YNNKEL (reference sequence). The CDR3 loop spans 16 amino acids. The chain's CDR3 is CASSQRTGGLRETQYF. Here the CDR3 DNA reads TGTGCCAGCAGCCAACGAACGGGAGGGCTAAGGGAGACCCAGTACTTC.

V is TRBV5-1 and J is TRBJ2-4; TRBD2 matches at 8 bases. This CDR3 is 15 amino acids long. Germline loops: CDR1 SGHRS, CDR2 YFSETQ. V shed 2 bases and J 3 bases; nucleotides not matched to a gene: 4. CDR3 sequence: CASSLAGVVKNIQYF. Here the CDR3 DNA reads TGCGCCAGCAGCTTAGCGGGAGTCGTCAAAAACATTCAGTACTTC.